The TCR beta chain under discussion was sequenced for a study of T cells after somatic rescue of genetic block. The CDR3 runs to 19 residues. Losses at the gene ends were 3 bases for V and 4 bases for J; bases not matched to a gene: 14. Germline V gene data show CDR1 as SGHVS and CDR2 as FNYEAQ. The repertoire was sequenced with immunoSEQ multiplex PCR; TCRdb's copy has only in-frame clones and lacks some. The sample yields about 72,000 clones, around 90% seen once. Sequencing input: peripheral blood mononuclear cells (PBMCs). The chain uses TRBV7-6 and TRBJ2-3, with 12 nucleotides matching TRBD2. This TCR came from a man under 40. In nucleotides, the CDR3 is TGTGCCAGCAGCTTGAAAGGCCCGCGGCTAGCGGGAGGGGCAGATACGCAGTATTTT. This encodes CASSLKGPRLAGGADTQYF.